This entry concerns a single T cell receptor (beta chain). As yet, its antigen is unknown. Alongside a J-beta primer mix, a sample-barcoded 5' primer served in a second PCR lasting roughly 6 to 11 cycles. Every cDNA molecule bore a tag from a template-switch adaptor containing 12 random nucleotides. TCRdb ran MiXCR on the 5' RACE reads and lists one entry per CDR3 protein. The sample records 850,000 to 1,000,000 distinct CDR3 sequences, around 54% being singletons. The data were taken from a study of blood T cells in healthy people across ages. Overall study context: Template switching caught about one barcoded beta molecule for each two T cells.

The CDR3 runs 12 residues. Germline values: CDR1 DFQATT, CDR2 SNEGSKA (reference sequence). V shed 2 bases and J 9 bases; nucleotides not matched to a gene: 4. Extractions gave at least 5.5 micrograms of total RNA per sample. General observations from the study: Expanded clonotype shifts may have been confounded, as the donors had an unknown CMV status.

J is TRBJ2-1 and V is TRBV20-1; TRBD1 aligns across 7 bases. The sequence came from a woman aged 60-75 years in good health. Sequencing input: blood. The CDR3 DNA is TGCAGTGCTAGAAGACAGGGCACTGAGCAGTTCTTC. Protein: CSARRQGTEQFF.